This T cell receptor (beta chain) originates from a study of Graves' ophthalmopathy and Graves' hyperthyroidism. RNA transcripts were the source from which TCR beta CDR3 regions were amplified. The workflow started with a first-round RT-PCR run with HTBI primers and then moved on to a second-round multiplex PCR. From the multiplex PCR reads, TCRdb called clonotypes with MiXCR, one entry per CDR3 protein. This table holds hundreds of thousands of distinct CDR3 sequences, about 20% found once. Germline assignment: CDR1 MGHRA and CDR2 YSYEKL. The V and J ends lost 3 bases and 0 bases respectively, with 11 bases between them. CDR3 size: 16 residues. Findings of the study overall: Most thyroid clonotypes with frequency above 0.001 were detected in blood too.

This clonotype was counted once. Its specificity is not known. Ophthalmopathy not arising within 18 months of follow-up defined hyperthyroidism as stable. Hyperthyroidism patients were newly diagnosed, under 2 months' duration, aged 18 to 65. Symptoms, serum thyroxine and TRAb, thyroid ultrasound, and orbital computed tomography formed the diagnostic basis. Source material: peripheral blood. The chain carries TRBV4-1 and TRBJ2-2, with D possibly matching TRBD1 (6 bases). The TCR comes from a woman younger than 35 with stable Graves' hyperthyroidism. Some clones in this sample may be carry-over from other donors' samples. CDR3 sequence: CASSHGQFANTGELFF. The CDR3 DNA reads TGCGCCAGCAGCCATGGACAGTTCGCGAACACCGGGGAGCTGTTTTTT.